What follows is one T cell receptor beta chain and its context. Its antigen is unidentified. The ends were cut back, 5 bases at V and 7 bases at J, with 17 bases in the middle. The length of the CDR3 is 15 residues. Germline V gene lookup returns CDR1 MNHEY and CDR2 SVGAGI. This entry comes from a study of T-cell reconstitution after alpha-beta-depleted transplantation in children. General study points: T-cell numbers and diversity, one year after transplant, stemmed largely from T cells that were newly produced. Surviving recipient T cells and intrathymic progenitors accounted for some patients' high TCRbeta diversity at day 60. As was reported, about two months after transplant, alpha-beta T cells came from several hundred expanded graft clones.

The authors prepared the TCRbeta library with unique molecular identifiers. MiXCR, run by TCRdb on the PCR reads, gives a single entry per CDR3 protein. The sample has about 290,000 distinct CDR3 sequences, 7.5% to 9% seen once. This sequence joins TRBV6-5 and TRBJ1-4, with D unresolved. The TCR comes from a female patient aged 2 to 10 who had a stem cell transplant for Fanconi anemia, so the T cells may come from the graft donor. Material: peripheral blood, obtained 360 days after TCRalphabeta/CD19-depleted stem cell transplant. The CDR3 loop reads CASSSPAGSGEKLFF. In DNA form, the CDR3 reads TGTGCCAGCAGTAGTCCGGCGGGGTCTGGTGAAAAACTGTTTTTT.